One and the same sample provided the 16 T cell receptor beta chains below, sequenced in a study of CD8+ T cells in alopecia areata. RNA was isolated and reverse transcribed to cDNA, the sequencing template. Using immunoSEQ multiplex PCR, the repertoire was profiled, and TCRdb retains in-frame clones only, with some absent. The sample holds around 190,000 clones, just over 55% seen once. Sequencing used CD8+ T cells sorted from blood. The receptors were gathered from a human donor in good health.

The chain uses TRBV29-1 and TRBJ2-1, with D tentatively TRBD1 or TRBD2 (5 bases each). The V end was cut by 3 bases, the J end by 7 bases, with 13 bases between. This CDR3 is built from 13 residues. Per germline, CDR1 SQVTM and CDR2 ANQGSEA. The CDR3 sequence is CSVDHWDGNEQFF. The CDR3 DNA reads as TGCAGCGTTGACCACTGGGACGGGAATGAGCAGTTCTTC.

The table lists this clone with a few counts. The chain uses TRBV5-1 and TRBJ2-3, with 11 bases fitting TRBD2. This CDR3 has 21 amino acids. V lost 4 bases and J lost 4; bases outside the gene matches: 23. The germline V gene encodes CDR1 SGHRS and CDR2 YFSETQ. The CDR3 DNA is TGCGCCAGCAGCGGTATGACAGCCGTTATTACTAGCGGGGGCGGTCCAGATACGCAGTATTTT. It is translated as CASSGMTAVITSGGGPDTQYF.

The gene calls are TRBV5-4 and TRBJ2-7; no clear D gene. Between the trimmed V and J ends, which lost 3 bases and 0 bases, there was a span of 4 bases. CDR3 length equals 12 residues. Germline V lookup: CDR1 SGHNT, CDR2 YYREEE (reference sequence). The CDR3 region is CASSWSSYEQYF. The CDR3 nucleotides are TGTGCCAGCAGCTGGAGCTCCTACGAGCAGTACTTC.

This chain connects TRBV2 to TRBJ2-5; D is unresolved. The CDR3 has 12 amino acids. Germline-derived CDR1 and CDR2 are SNHLY and FYNNEI. V dropped 4 bases and J dropped 1 base, with 4 bases sitting between them. This chain's CDR3 is CASSASQETQYF. CDR3 sequence (DNA): TGTGCCAGCAGTGCCTCCCAAGAGACCCAGTACTTC.

The V call is TRBV30, the J call TRBJ2-7; 8 nucleotides match TRBD2. Germline lookup yields CDR1 GTSNPN and CDR2 SVGIG (reference sequence). CDR3 length: 14 amino acids. The V gene end was trimmed by 2 bases and the J gene end by 6 bases; junction bases not matched to a gene: 9. For the CDR3, the DNA is TGTGCCTGGAGTCTAGGACTAGCTGGCGCCGAGCAGTACTTC. This gives the protein CAWSLGLAGAEQYF.

The chain is built from TRBV4-1 and TRBJ2-1, with 8 bases fitting TRBD2. CDR1 and CDR2 (germline): MGHRA, YSYEKL. After removal of 4 bases from V and 6 bases from J, the junction contained 8 bases not matched to a gene. The CDR3 spans 15 residues. The CDR3 DNA sequence: TGCGCCAGCAGCCCGGGGGGGCTATTCGGCAATGAGCAGTTCTTC. Translating it yields CASSPGGLFGNEQFF.

This clone was counted a few times. The chain links TRBV5-1 to TRBJ1-1; D unclear. Trimming left V 1 base short and J 1 base short, with 11 bases between. Germline CDR1 reads SGHRS; CDR2 reads YFSETQ. The CDR3 has 15 residues. CDR3 amino acids: CASSLSQAKNTEAFF. The CDR3 DNA is TGCGCCAGCAGCTTGTCCCAGGCGAAGAACACTGAAGCTTTCTTT.

A few counts support this clone. The J gene is TRBJ2-2, the V gene TRBV5-1, with TRBD1 identical over 10 bases. Germline values: CDR1 SGHRS, CDR2 YFSETQ. Trimming at V came to 4 bases and at J to 6 bases, leaving 3 bases not matched to a gene. This CDR3 spans 14 amino acids. The CDR3: CASSVGQGSGELFF. DNA of the CDR3: TGCGCCAGCAGCGTGGGACAGGGGTCCGGGGAGCTGTTTTTT.

The V call is TRBV7-3, the J call TRBJ2-3; 11 nucleotides agree with TRBD1. Germline CDR1 is SGHTA and CDR2 is FQGTGA. J gave up 6 bases and V 5 bases, and 7 bases lay outside the gene matches. The CDR3 runs to 15 residues. The CDR3 loop is CASSSRDRGSDTQYF. The CDR3 coding sequence is TGTGCCAGCAGCAGCCGGGACAGGGGGTCTGATACGCAGTATTTT.

This clone was detected once. The genes are TRBV13 and TRBJ2-7; D may be TRBD1 or TRBD2 (6 bases each). The ends were cut back, 8 bases at V and 6 bases at J, with 20 bases in the middle. The CDR3 has 14 residues. Germline CDR1 is PRHDT and CDR2 is FYEKMQ (reference sequence). This CDR3 reads CASSMGGVGGEQYF. The CDR3 nucleotides are TGTGCCAGCTCCATGGGGGGCGTAGGAGGCGAGCAGTACTTC.

This clone was seen a few times. The chain joins TRBV7-9 to TRBJ1-2; D is uncertain. Trimming removed 6 bases from V and 6 bases from J, with 20 bases in between. CDR3 length equals 15 residues. Germline values: CDR1 SEHNR, CDR2 FQNEAQ (reference sequence). The CDR3 sequence is CASSLPGREPNGYTF. The CDR3 DNA sequence: TGTGCCAGCAGTTTGCCGGGGAGGGAGCCGAATGGCTACACCTTC.

The CDR3 spells CASSFAGLGQFF. Written as DNA, the CDR3 is TGTGCCAGCAGCTTCGCGGGACTAGGGCAGTTCTTC. The chain couples TRBV5-4 to TRBJ2-1; 8 bases line up with TRBD2. The CDR3 is made up of 12 amino acids. V lost 2 bases to trimming and J lost 12 bases; unmatched junction nucleotides: 4. Germline assignment: CDR1 SGHNT and CDR2 YYREEE (reference sequence). Combining the CDR3 with reference TRBV5-4 and TRBJ2-1 gives the whole variable domain ETGVTQSPTHLIKTRGQQVTLRCSSQSGHNTVSWYQQALGQGPQFIFQYYREEENGRGNFPPRFSGLQFPNYSSELNVNALELDDSALYLCASSFAGLGQFFGPGTRLTVL.

The chain links TRBV7-9 to TRBJ2-5; D is ambiguous. Trimming stripped 5 bases from V and 5 bases from J, with 12 bases between. The CDR3 loop spans 13 amino acids. Germline values: CDR1 SEHNR, CDR2 FQNEAQ (reference sequence). CDR3: CASSLAPWETQYF. Here the CDR3 DNA reads TGTGCCAGCAGCCTCGCGCCATGGGAGACCCAGTACTTC.

This clone was counted a few times. The chain employs TRBV9 and TRBJ1-2; D may be TRBD1 (5 bases). The V gene lost 0 bases and the J gene lost 6 bases, with 21 bases spanning the gap. The CDR3 is made up of 17 amino acids. In germline, CDR1 is SGDLS, CDR2 YYNGEE. CDR3 residues: CASSVASRGSLRHGYTF. In DNA form, the CDR3 reads TGTGCCAGCAGCGTAGCATCGCGGGGCAGCTTGAGGCATGGCTACACCTTC.

This clone was seen only once. The chain has TRBV27 and TRBJ1-2; D ambiguous. Germline assignment: CDR1 MNHEY and CDR2 SMNVEV (reference sequence). CDR3 length: 13 residues. The V end was cut by 4 bases, the J end by 8 bases, with 14 bases between. CDR3 sequence (DNA): TGTGCCAGCAGTTCCCCGAGTGGGTACGGCTACACCTTC. Amino acid sequence: CASSSPSGYGYTF.

V and J are TRBV29-1 and TRBJ2-1; D is unresolved. V was clipped by 3 bases and J by 5 bases, with 5 bases between them. The CDR3 contains 11 residues. Germline-derived CDR1 and CDR2 are SQVTM and ANQGSEA. The CDR3 nucleotides are TGCAGCGTTGAGACGAACAATGAGCAGTTCTTC. As protein: CSVETNNEQFF.